This TCR beta chain stems from a study of fetal regulatory T cell absence and autoimmunity. Study-level background: Without clinical diabetes, IPEX patients showed exocrine pancreas autoimmunity. Study results and caveats: Pancreas and cord blood did not differ much in TRB family usage.

The assay was run at survey level. TCRdb's copy holds only in-frame clones and misses some; the assay was immunoSEQ multiplex PCR. The data show approximately 46,000 clones, roughly 80% seen once. The V gene's germline CDR1 is SGHTA and CDR2 FQGNSA. CDR3 length: 14 residues. With V trimmed by 3 bases and J by 4 bases, 3 bases remained unmatched. With regard to this clone: No antigen is known for it.

The TCR sequence derives from a newborn boy with IPEX syndrome. The V and J genes are TRBV7-2 and TRBJ2-7, with 10 bases matching TRBD2. Sequenced: cord blood. CDR3 sequence (DNA): TGTGCCAGCAGCTTGGCTAGCGGGAGTTACGAGCAGTACTTC. This gives the protein CASSLASGSYEQYF.